One and the same sample provided the 28 T cell receptor beta chains below, sequenced in a study of T cells after yellow fever vaccination. MiXCR, applied by TCRdb to the 5' RACE reads, yields one record per CDR3 protein. The sample comprises a few hundred thousand distinct CDR3 sequences, roughly 8% of which are singletons, and approximately 15% rests with the top ten. Sequencing used PBMCs, obtained roughly 45 days after the first yellow fever vaccination. Receptor source: a man younger than 30 who received the YFV17D yellow fever vaccine.

The chain links TRBV20-1 to TRBJ2-3; possibly TRBD2 for D (5 bases). Per the germline V gene, CDR1 is DFQATT and CDR2 is SNEGSKA (reference sequence). V was shortened by 1 base and J by 2 bases, with 13 bases between the two germline ends. This CDR3 spans 15 amino acids. The CDR3 nucleotides read TGCAGTGCTAGAGCGCCACTAGAGTCCACAGATACGCAGTATTTT. It yields the protein CSARAPLESTDTQYF.

This chain uses TRBV24-1 with TRBJ2-3; 10 nucleotides align to TRBD2. After removal of 6 bases from V and 6 bases from J, the junction contained 14 bases not matched to a gene. The germline V gene has CDR1 KGHDR and CDR2 SFDVKD. The CDR3 loop spans 17 amino acids. The CDR3, as DNA: TGTGCCACCAGTCCATCCCCGGCTAGCGGGGGAAGGGATACGCAGTATTTT. Amino acid sequence: CATSPSPASGGRDTQYF.

The V and J genes are TRBV9 and TRBJ1-6; tentatively, D is TRBD1 (5 bases). This CDR3 comprises 13 residues. Deletions cut 2 bases from V and 11 bases from J, with 11 bases between. CDR1 is SGDLS and CDR2 is YYNGEE in the germline V gene. The DNA of the CDR3 is TGTGCCAGCAGCGTCTTGGAAGGGGCACCCCTCCACTTT. Its protein product is CASSVLEGAPLHF. Full variable domain (remainder filled in from reference TRBV9 and TRBJ1-6): DSGVTQTPKHLITATGQRVTLRCSPRSGDLSVYWYQQSLDQGLQFLIQYYNGEERAKGNILERFSAQQFPDLHSELNLSSLELGDSALYFCASSVLEGAPLHFGNGTRLTVT.

The chain combines TRBV20-1 with TRBJ2-1; either TRBD1 or TRBD2 may fit D (5 bases each). The germline V gene encodes CDR1 DFQATT and CDR2 SNEGSKA (reference sequence). Trimming removed 5 bases at V and 3 bases at J, with 14 bases between. The CDR3 sequence is 14 residues long. DNA of the CDR3: TGCAGTGCTCCCTCGGGGCCTGACTACAATGAGCAGTTCTTC. Its protein is CSAPSGPDYNEQFF.

This clonotype showed up just a few times. V and J are TRBV5-4 and TRBJ2-5; TRBD2 might be the D (5 bases). Germline CDR1 is SGHNT and CDR2 is YYREEE (reference sequence). CDR3 length: 14 amino acids. The V and J ends lost 0 bases and 4 bases respectively, with 10 bases between them. CDR3 sequence reads: CASSLDAGPETQYF. In nucleotides, the CDR3 is TGTGCCAGCAGCTTGGACGCGGGCCCAGAGACCCAGTACTTC.

The genes are TRBV6-2 or TRBV6-3 and TRBJ1-5; D uncertain. This CDR3 is built from 11 residues. CDR1 and CDR2 from the germline V gene are MNHEY and SVGEGT. Deletions cut 6 bases from V and 5 bases from J, with 5 bases between. In nucleotides, the CDR3 is TGTGCCAGCAGGAGCGATCAGCCCCAGCATTTT. Amino acid sequence: CASRSDQPQHF.

This clonotype was seen more than once but under ten times. The chain uses TRBV6-1 and TRBJ2-7; possibly TRBD2 for D (6 bases). Germline V gives CDR1 MNHNS, CDR2 SASEGT. V lost 7 bases, J lost 6 bases, and 25 bases lay in between. The CDR3 is made up of 16 amino acids. CDR3 in DNA: TGTGCCAGCACCCCGGCGGGGCGCGTCGGGGCCTTCGAGCAGTACTTC. It is translated as CASTPAGRVGAFEQYF.

This clonotype occurred a few times. This chain connects TRBV7-9 to TRBJ1-2; D is unclear. This CDR3 contains 14 residues. Germline-derived CDR1 and CDR2 are SEHNR and FQNEAQ (reference sequence). The ends were cut back, 3 bases at V and 2 bases at J, with 10 bases in the middle. The CDR3 nucleotides read TGTGCCAGCAGCTTCGGCAGACCAAACTATGGCTACACCTTC. Translating it yields CASSFGRPNYGYTF.

The chain is built from TRBV4-3 and TRBJ1-1, with D tentatively TRBD1 (6 bases). The germline V gene has CDR1 LGHNA and CDR2 YSLEER. Trimming took 3 bases from V and 0 from J, leaving 11 bases between them. The CDR3 consists of 15 residues. Written as DNA, the CDR3 is TGCGCCAGCAGCCAGAACAGGGTTCTGAACACTGAAGCTTTCTTT. Encoded protein: CASSQNRVLNTEAFF.

This clonotype was picked up a small number of times. This rearrangement joins TRBV20-1 to TRBJ1-2, with D perhaps matching TRBD1 (6 bases). V was cut by 6 bases and J by 7 bases, with 15 bases left in between. The V gene's germline CDR1 is DFQATT and CDR2 SNEGSKA (reference sequence). The CDR3 consists of 12 residues. The CDR3 protein is CSAALGGGGYTF. The CDR3 nucleotides are TGCAGTGCAGCACTAGGAGGGGGTGGCTACACCTTC.

This clonotype was detected only a few times. This chain joins TRBV10-3 and TRBJ2-3; D is perhaps TRBD1 or TRBD2 (6 bases each). Germline V CDR1 and CDR2: ENHRY, SYGVKD. V lost 0 bases and J lost 1, with 20 bases in between. CDR3 length: 19 amino acids. CDR3 residues: CAISESWDSGAVGTDTQYF. The CDR3 bases are TGTGCCATCAGTGAGTCCTGGGACTCGGGGGCGGTGGGCACAGATACGCAGTATTTT.

This clonotype was counted at least ten times. The chain recombines TRBV4-1 with TRBJ1-2, with 8 bases identical to TRBD1. The germline gives CDR1 MGHRA, CDR2 YSYEKL. There are 18 residues in the CDR3. J lost 3 bases, V lost 1 base, and 13 bases had no gene match. CDR3 coding DNA: TGCGCCAGCAGCCAAGTCAAATCGGGGCAGGGGGCTTACTATGGCTACACCTTC. Translated, it gives CASSQVKSGQGAYYGYTF.

This rearrangement joins TRBV7-2 to TRBJ1-2; TRBD1 aligns across 7 bases. This CDR3 contains 15 residues. Germline values: CDR1 SGHTA, CDR2 FQGNSA. J lost 8 bases, V lost 5 bases, and 14 bases had no gene match. CDR3 residues: CASSLGTDRVWGYTF. CDR3 DNA: TGTGCCAGCAGCCTGGGGACAGACCGGGTTTGGGGCTACACCTTC.

This clonotype was observed many times. The rearrangement links TRBV5-6 to TRBJ2-5; a weak D match, TRBD2 (6 bases). V shed 1 base and J shed 2 bases, with 12 bases lying between them. This CDR3 comprises 15 residues. Germline V gene data show CDR1 as SGHDT and CDR2 as YYEEEE. Here the CDR3 DNA reads TGTGCCAGCAGCTTGCTGGCGGGGATTCAAGAGACCCAGTACTTC. It yields the protein CASSLLAGIQETQYF.

This clonotype was seen a few times. CDR3 sequence (DNA): TGTGCCAGCAGCTCTCCGGGACAGGGGGGCATCTACAATGAGCAGTTCTTC. Encoded protein: CASSSPGQGGIYNEQFF. This chain uses TRBV7-9 with TRBJ2-1; 11 bases fit TRBD1. V shed 4 bases, J shed 3 bases, and the junction held 8 bases outside the gene matches. The CDR3 loop spans 17 amino acids. Germline V gene sequence: CDR1 SEHNR, CDR2 FQNEAQ (reference sequence).

This clonotype occurred a few times. The J gene is TRBJ2-7, the V gene TRBV7-2, with D possibly TRBD1 on 6 matching bases. Trimming cost V 5 bases and J 6 bases, with 20 bases left between them. Germline lookup yields CDR1 SGHTA and CDR2 FQGNSA. The CDR3 sequence is 15 residues long. The CDR3 DNA follows: TGTGCCAGCAGCCTGCGGGCAGGGGATACGAGCGAGCAGTACTTC. It encodes CASSLRAGDTSEQYF.

This clonotype was detected ten times or more. This chain uses TRBV20-1 with TRBJ1-1; D unresolved. CDR1 and CDR2 from the germline V gene are DFQATT and SNEGSKA (reference sequence). The CDR3 has 13 amino acids. Between the trimmed V and J ends, which lost 3 bases and 5 bases, there was a span of 13 bases. CDR3 protein: CSASPGRRTEAFF. For the CDR3, the DNA is TGCAGTGCTAGTCCCGGGAGGAGGACTGAAGCTTTCTTT.

The rearrangement uses TRBV7-9 and TRBJ1-6; maybe TRBD1 (6 bases). The CDR3 length is 15 residues. V was trimmed by 4 bases and J by 7 bases, leaving 14 bases between them. Germline assignment: CDR1 SEHNR and CDR2 FQNEAQ (reference sequence). CDR3 in amino acids: CASSSGGLGNSPLHF. The CDR3 DNA sequence: TGTGCCAGCAGCTCGGGGGGGCTAGGGAATTCACCCCTCCACTTT.

The rearrangement joins TRBV6-1 to TRBJ2-7; D unclear. V gave up 6 bases and J gave up 3 bases, with 15 bases separating them. Germline CDR1 MNHNS, CDR2 SASEGT. The CDR3 sequence is 14 residues long. The DNA for the CDR3 is TGTGCCAGCAGCCCGACCCCCTCGAACTACGAGCAGTACGTC. Its protein product is CASSPTPSNYEQYV.

This clonotype turned up a few times. This chain links TRBV28 with TRBJ2-1; perhaps D is TRBD1 or TRBD2 (5 bases each). The CDR3 length is 13 residues. The germline CDR1 and CDR2 sequences are MDHEN and SYDVKM. V lost 6 bases to trimming and J lost 8 bases, with 14 bases between them. The CDR3 nucleotides read TGTGCCAGCAGCTCCCAGGGACGGGATGAGCAGTTCTTC. As protein: CASSSQGRDEQFF.

This clonotype showed up just a few times. V usage is TRBV7-9 and J usage is TRBJ1-5; D unclear. The V and J ends lost 1 base and 4 bases respectively, with 8 bases between them. CDR3 length equals 14 residues. CDR1 and CDR2 (germline): SEHNR, FQNEAQ (reference sequence). The CDR3 DNA follows: TGTGCCAGCAGCTTAGGGGTAGGGAATCAGCCCCAGCATTTT. Its protein is CASSLGVGNQPQHF.

This clonotype came up a few times. The chain links TRBV6-5 to TRBJ1-4; D is perhaps TRBD1 (6 bases). The CDR3 contains 17 residues. Germline V lookup: CDR1 MNHEY, CDR2 SVGAGI. V lost 0 bases and J 0 bases, leaving 11 bases between the germline ends. Here the CDR3 reads CASSYSSGGTTNEKLFF. The CDR3 DNA follows: TGTGCCAGCAGTTACTCCTCGGGGGGCACAACTAATGAAAAACTGTTTTTT.

This clonotype was observed a few times. V and J are TRBV5-1 and TRBJ2-1; TRBD2 agrees at 16 bases. The CDR3 sequence is 15 residues long. Germline CDR1 is SGHRS and CDR2 is YFSETQ. V lost 4 bases to trimming and J lost 9 bases; unmatched junction nucleotides: 4. CDR3 sequence: CASSTGLAGGPEQFF. CDR3 DNA: TGCGCCAGCAGCACGGGACTAGCGGGGGGGCCTGAGCAGTTCTTC.

In this sample, this clonotype turned up a few times. V is TRBV12-3 or TRBV12-4 and J is TRBJ1-6, with D perhaps matching TRBD1 (5 bases). The germline V and J ends were trimmed by 6 bases and 2 bases, with 11 bases remaining between them. CDR3 length equals 15 residues. DNA of the CDR3: TGTGCCAGCAGCCAGGGACCGACCTATAATTCACCCCTCCACTTT. Translation: CASSQGPTYNSPLHF.

This clonotype was observed a handful of times. The chain employs TRBV4-3 and TRBJ1-5, with 7 bases identical to TRBD1. This CDR3 region has 15 residues. V dropped 3 bases and J dropped 5; count of bases not matched to a gene: 7. In germline, CDR1 is LGHNA, CDR2 YSLEER. The CDR3 sequence: CASSQSTGVDQPQHF. CDR3 sequence (DNA): TGCGCCAGCAGCCAGAGCACAGGGGTAGATCAGCCCCAGCATTTT.

The chain combines TRBV4-2 with TRBJ2-3; D might be TRBD2 (5 bases). V shed 4 bases and J shed 2 bases, with 7 bases lying between them. Germline CDR1 reads LGHNA; CDR2 reads YNFKEQ. The CDR3 is made up of 13 amino acids. The CDR3 spells CASSPRATDTQYF. Written as DNA, the CDR3 is TGTGCCAGCAGCCCGAGGGCCACAGATACGCAGTATTTT.

This clonotype was recorded at least ten times. The chain uses TRBV30 and TRBJ2-2, with D maybe TRBD1 (6 bases). This CDR3 contains 13 residues. Germline CDR1 is GTSNPN and CDR2 is SVGIG (reference sequence). The V end was cut by 7 bases, the J end by 1 base, with 10 bases between. The CDR3 DNA is TGTGCCTCCCCGACAGGGAACACCGGGGAGCTGTTTTTT. Amino acids: CASPTGNTGELFF.

The chain has TRBV4-3 and TRBJ1-6; D is ambiguous. This CDR3 region has 16 residues. Trimming pared 1 base from V and 7 bases from J, leaving 14 bases between. CDR1 LGHNA and CDR2 YSLEER come from the germline V gene. CDR3 region: CASSQADGFKNSPLHF. In DNA form, the CDR3 reads TGCGCCAGCAGCCAAGCCGACGGCTTCAAGAATTCACCCCTCCACTTT.